These 2 T cell receptor beta chains originate from one sample sequenced in a study of OX40 agonist ivuxolimab in advanced cancers. This table comes from immunoSEQ multiplex PCR, and its TCRdb copy is limited to in-frame clones, with some not included. This table has over 70,000 clones, nearly 90% appearing once. The input for sequencing was CD4+ or CD8+ T cells sorted from blood, taken in a trial of the OX40 agonist ivuxolimab. All receptors come from an adult with an advanced solid tumor such as melanoma, head and neck, liver or kidney cancer.

The V call is TRBV19, the J call TRBJ2-7, with TRBD2 as a possible D gene (5 bases). This CDR3 comprises 11 residues. The germline CDR1 and CDR2 sequences are LNHDA and SQIVND (reference sequence). Trimming took off 6 bases at V and 5 bases at J, with 8 bases between the two ends. CDR3 sequence: CASSVGNEQYF. The CDR3 bases are TGTGCCAGTAGCGTCGGGAACGAGCAGTACTTC.

The chain couples TRBV5-4 to TRBJ2-3; unclear D gene. The CDR3 covers 14 residues. Germline V gene data show CDR1 as SGHNT and CDR2 as YYREEE (reference sequence). The V end lost 0 bases, the J end lost 3 bases, and 8 bases lay between the germline ends. The CDR3 nucleotides read TGTGCCAGCAGCTTGGGGGTCACGACAGATACGCAGTATTTT. Translated: CASSLGVTTDTQYF.